This T cell receptor (beta chain) was found in a study of T cells in Graves' hyperthyroidism and ophthalmopathy. Study-wide results and limits: Blood held most thyroid clonotypes expanded above 0.001 frequency.

Blood was sampled at initial diagnosis of hyperthyroidism, prior to onset of any ophthalmopathy symptoms. Regions amplified from RNA transcripts were the TCR beta CDR3 regions. RT-PCR in the first round (using the HTBI primer set) targeted the TCR CDR3. Via MiXCR, TCRdb re-called the multiplex PCR reads, giving one row per CDR3 protein. Counted here are around 400,000 distinct CDR3 sequences, approximately 14% occurring once; the ten biggest clones make up about 30%. This clonotype was observed at least ten times. Antigen: not known. This CDR3 comprises 15 residues. Trimming cost V 0 bases and J 2 bases, with 11 bases left between them. Germline V gives CDR1 SGHTA, CDR2 FQGNSA.

The sequence derives from a woman in her late teens or twenties with Graves' hyperthyroidism that later progressed to Graves' ophthalmopathy. The gene calls are TRBV7-2 and TRBJ2-7, with D possibly TRBD2 on 6 matching bases. Sequencing used blood. CDR3 sequence: CASSLAPSATYEQYF. The CDR3 nucleotides are TGTGCCAGCAGCTTAGCGCCTAGCGCTACCTACGAGCAGTACTTC.